This TCR beta chain emerged from a study of blood T cell repertoires in COVID-19. The CDR3 totals 15 residues. The V and J ends lost 5 bases and 3 bases respectively, with 17 bases between them. CDR1 is SEHNR, CDR2 FQNEAQ, per germline (reference sequence). The method was immunoSEQ multiplex PCR; TCRdb's version includes in-frame clones alone and lacks a portion of them. The sample shows a few hundred thousand clones, roughly 88% of them seen only once. This TCR was sampled from a woman in her 30s who had recovered from COVID-19. The rearrangement links TRBV7-9 to TRBJ2-7; D might be TRBD1 (6 bases). The sequenced sample was peripheral blood. The DNA for the CDR3 is TGTGCCAGCAGCCCATACCCCACAGGGAACTACGAGCAGTACTTC. Translated: CASSPYPTGNYEQYF.